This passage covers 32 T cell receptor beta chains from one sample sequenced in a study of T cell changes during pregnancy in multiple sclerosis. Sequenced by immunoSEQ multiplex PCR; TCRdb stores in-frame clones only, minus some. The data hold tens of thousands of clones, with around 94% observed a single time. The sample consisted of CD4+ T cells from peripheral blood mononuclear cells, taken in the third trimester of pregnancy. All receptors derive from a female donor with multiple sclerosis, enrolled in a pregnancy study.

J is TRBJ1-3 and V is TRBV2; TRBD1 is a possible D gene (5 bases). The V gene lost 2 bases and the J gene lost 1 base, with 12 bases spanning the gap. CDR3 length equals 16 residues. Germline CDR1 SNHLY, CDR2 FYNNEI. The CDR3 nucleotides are TGTGCCAGCAGTGAAATGGGGGGGGGATCTGGAAACACCATATATTTT. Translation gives CASSEMGGGSGNTIYF.

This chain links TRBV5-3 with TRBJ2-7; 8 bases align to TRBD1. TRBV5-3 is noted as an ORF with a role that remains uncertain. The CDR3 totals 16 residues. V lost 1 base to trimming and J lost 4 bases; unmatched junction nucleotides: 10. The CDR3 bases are TGTGCCAGAAGCTTGCGGACAGGGAAACTCCGATACGAGCAGTACTTC. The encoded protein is CARSLRTGKLRYEQYF.

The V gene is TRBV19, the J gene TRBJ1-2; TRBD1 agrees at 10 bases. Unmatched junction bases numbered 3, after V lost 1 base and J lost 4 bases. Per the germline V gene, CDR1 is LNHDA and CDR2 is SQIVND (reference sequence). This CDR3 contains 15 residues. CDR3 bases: TGTGCCAGTAGTATAGCGGGGGACAGGGGCTATGGCTACACCTTC. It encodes CASSIAGDRGYGYTF. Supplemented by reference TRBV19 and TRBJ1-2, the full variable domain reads DGGITQSPKYLFRKEGQNVTLSCEQNLNHDAMYWYRQDPGQGLRLIYYSQIVNDFQKGDIAEGYSVSREKKESFPLTVTSAQKNPTAFYLCASSIAGDRGYGYTFGSGTRLTVV.

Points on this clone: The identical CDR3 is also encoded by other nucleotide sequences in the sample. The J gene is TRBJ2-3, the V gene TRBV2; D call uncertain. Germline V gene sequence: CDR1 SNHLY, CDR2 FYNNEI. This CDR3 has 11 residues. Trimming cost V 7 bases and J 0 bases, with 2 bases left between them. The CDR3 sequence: CASTSTDTQYF. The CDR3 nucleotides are TGTGCCAGCACTAGCACAGATACGCAGTATTTT. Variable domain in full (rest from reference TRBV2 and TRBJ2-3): EPEVTQTPSHQVTQMGQEVILRCVPISNHLYFYWYRQILGQKVEFLVSFYNNEISEKSEIFDDQFSVERPDGSNFTLKIRSTKLEDSAMYFCASTSTDTQYFGPGTRLTVL.

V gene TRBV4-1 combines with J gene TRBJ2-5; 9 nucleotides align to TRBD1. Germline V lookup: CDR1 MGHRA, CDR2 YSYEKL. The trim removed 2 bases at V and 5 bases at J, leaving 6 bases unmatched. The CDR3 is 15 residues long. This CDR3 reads CASSQRQGGRETQYF. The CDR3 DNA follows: TGCGCCAGCAGCCAAAGACAGGGGGGTCGGGAGACCCAGTACTTC.

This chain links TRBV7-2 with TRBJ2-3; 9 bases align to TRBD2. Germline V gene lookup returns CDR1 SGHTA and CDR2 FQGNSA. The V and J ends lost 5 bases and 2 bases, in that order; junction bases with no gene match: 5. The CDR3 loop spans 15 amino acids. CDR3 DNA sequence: TGTGCCAGCAGCAATAGCGGGGGTCCCACAGATACGCAGTATTTT. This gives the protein CASSNSGGPTDTQYF. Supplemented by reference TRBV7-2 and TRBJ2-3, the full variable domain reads GAGVSQSPSNKVTEKGKDVELRCDPISGHTALYWYRQSLGQGLEFLIYFQGNSAPDKSGLPSDRFSAERTGGSVSTLTIQRTQQEDSAVYLCASSNSGGPTDTQYFGPGTRLTVL.

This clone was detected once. The DNA for the CDR3 is TGTGCCTGGAGTTCCCGGACAGGCTGGTACGAGCAGTACTTC. Translating it yields CAWSSRTGWYEQYF. The rearrangement joins TRBV30 to TRBJ2-7; 7 bases map to TRBD1. The CDR3 has 14 amino acids. J gave up 4 bases and V 2 bases, and 8 bases lay outside the gene matches. Germline V gene lookup returns CDR1 GTSNPN and CDR2 SVGIG (reference sequence).

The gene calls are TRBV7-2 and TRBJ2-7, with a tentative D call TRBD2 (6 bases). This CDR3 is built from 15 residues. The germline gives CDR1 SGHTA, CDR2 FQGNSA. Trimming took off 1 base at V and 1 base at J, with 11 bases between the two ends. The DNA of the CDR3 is TGTGCCAGCAGCTTAGTTTGGGGAGGATCCTACGAGCAGTACTTC. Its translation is CASSLVWGGSYEQYF.

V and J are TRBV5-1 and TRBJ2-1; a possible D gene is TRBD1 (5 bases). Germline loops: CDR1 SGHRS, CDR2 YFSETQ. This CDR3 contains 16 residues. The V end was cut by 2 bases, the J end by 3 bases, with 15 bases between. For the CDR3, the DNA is TGCGCCAGCAGCTTCTTCCGCGACAGAAGCTACAATGAGCAGTTCTTC. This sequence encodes CASSFFRDRSYNEQFF.

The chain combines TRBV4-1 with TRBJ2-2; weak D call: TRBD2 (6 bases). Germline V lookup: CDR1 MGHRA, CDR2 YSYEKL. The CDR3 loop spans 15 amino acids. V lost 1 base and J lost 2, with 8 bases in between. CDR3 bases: TGCGCCAGCAGCCAAGCGGGGACTAACACCGGGGAGCTGTTTTTT. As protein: CASSQAGTNTGELFF.

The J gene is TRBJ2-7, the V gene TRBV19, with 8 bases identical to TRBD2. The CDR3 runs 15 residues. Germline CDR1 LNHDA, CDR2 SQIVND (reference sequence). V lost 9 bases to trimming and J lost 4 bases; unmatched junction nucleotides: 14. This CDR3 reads CASSLPGGGRYEQYF. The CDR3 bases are TGTGCCAGCAGCCTCCCGGGAGGGGGACGTTACGAGCAGTACTTC.

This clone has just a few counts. The CDR3 sequence is CAWSDQGAQPQHF. In nucleotides, the CDR3 is TGTGCCTGGAGTGACCAGGGGGCCCAGCCCCAGCATTTT. V is TRBV30 and J is TRBJ1-5; 8 bases are shared with TRBD1. Germline V lookup: CDR1 GTSNPN, CDR2 SVGIG (reference sequence). The CDR3 loop spans 13 amino acids. Trimming removed 1 base from V and 7 bases from J; junction bases left unmatched: 3.

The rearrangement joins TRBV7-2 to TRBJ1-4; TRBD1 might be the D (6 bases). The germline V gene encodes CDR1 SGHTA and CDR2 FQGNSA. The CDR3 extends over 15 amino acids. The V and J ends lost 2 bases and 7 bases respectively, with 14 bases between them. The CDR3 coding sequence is TGTGCCAGCAGCTTATACAGGGAAGGGGGTGAAAAACTGTTTTTT. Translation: CASSLYREGGEKLFF.

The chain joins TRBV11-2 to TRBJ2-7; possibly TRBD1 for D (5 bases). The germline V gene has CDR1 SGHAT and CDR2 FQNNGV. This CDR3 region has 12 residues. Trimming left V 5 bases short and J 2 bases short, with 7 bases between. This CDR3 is CASSLDTYEQYF. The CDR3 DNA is TGTGCCAGCAGCCTGGACACCTACGAGCAGTACTTC. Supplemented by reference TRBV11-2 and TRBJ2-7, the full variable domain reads EAGVAQSPRYKIIEKRQSVAFWCNPISGHATLYWYQQILGQGPKLLIQFQNNGVVDDSQLPKDRFSAERLKGVDSTLKIQPAKLEDSAVYLCASSLDTYEQYFGPGTRLTVT.

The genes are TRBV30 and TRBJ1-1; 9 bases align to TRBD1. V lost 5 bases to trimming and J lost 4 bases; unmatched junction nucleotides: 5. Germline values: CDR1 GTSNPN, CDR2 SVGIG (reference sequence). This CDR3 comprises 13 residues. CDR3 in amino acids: CAWAGTGPTEAFF. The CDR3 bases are TGTGCCTGGGCAGGGACAGGGCCCACTGAAGCTTTCTTT.

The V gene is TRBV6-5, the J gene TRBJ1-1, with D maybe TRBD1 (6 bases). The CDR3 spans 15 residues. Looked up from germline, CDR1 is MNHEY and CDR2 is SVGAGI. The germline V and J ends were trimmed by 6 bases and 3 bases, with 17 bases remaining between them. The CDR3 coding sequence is TGTGCCAGCAGCCAAGGGGACACCCATTACACTGAAGCTTTCTTT. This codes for CASSQGDTHYTEAFF.

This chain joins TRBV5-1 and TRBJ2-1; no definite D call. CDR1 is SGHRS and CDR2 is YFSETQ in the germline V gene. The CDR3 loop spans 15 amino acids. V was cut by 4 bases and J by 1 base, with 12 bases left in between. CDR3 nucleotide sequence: TGCGCCAGCAGCCCCGCGGCGTCGTCCTACAATGAGCAGTTCTTC. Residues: CASSPAASSYNEQFF.

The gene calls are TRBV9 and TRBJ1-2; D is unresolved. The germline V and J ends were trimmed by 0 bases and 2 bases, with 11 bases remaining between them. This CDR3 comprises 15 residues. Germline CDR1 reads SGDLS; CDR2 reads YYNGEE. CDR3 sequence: CASSVDVSENYGYTF. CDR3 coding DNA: TGTGCCAGCAGCGTAGATGTCAGCGAGAACTATGGCTACACCTTC.

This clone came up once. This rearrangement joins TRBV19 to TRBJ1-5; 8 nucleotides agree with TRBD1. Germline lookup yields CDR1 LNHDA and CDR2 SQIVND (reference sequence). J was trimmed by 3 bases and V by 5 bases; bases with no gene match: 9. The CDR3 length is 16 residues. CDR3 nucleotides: TGTGCCAGTAGTCGCAGGACAGGGTCAGACAATCAGCCCCAGCATTTT. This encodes CASSRRTGSDNQPQHF.

The CDR3 region has the DNA TGTGCCAGCAGCGTAGATATGCTAGCGGGATCCTACGAGCAGTACTTC. Protein product: CASSVDMLAGSYEQYF. The chain has TRBV9 and TRBJ2-7; 9 positions match TRBD2. The V gene end was trimmed by 0 bases and the J gene end by 1 base; junction bases not matched to a gene: 5. This CDR3 comprises 16 residues. The germline V gene has CDR1 SGDLS and CDR2 YYNGEE.

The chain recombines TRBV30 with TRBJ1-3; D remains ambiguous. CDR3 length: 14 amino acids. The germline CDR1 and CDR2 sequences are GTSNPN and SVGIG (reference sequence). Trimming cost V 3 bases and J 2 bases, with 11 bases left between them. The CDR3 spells CAWRDFTTGNTIYF. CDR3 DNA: TGTGCCTGGAGGGACTTTACAACTGGAAACACCATATATTTT. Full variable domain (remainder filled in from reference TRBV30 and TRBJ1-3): SQTIHQWPATLVQPVGSPLSLECTVEGTSNPNLYWYRQAAGRGLQLLFYSVGIGQISSEVPQNLSASRPQDRQFILSSKKLLLSDSGFYLCAWRDFTTGNTIYFGEGSWLTVV.

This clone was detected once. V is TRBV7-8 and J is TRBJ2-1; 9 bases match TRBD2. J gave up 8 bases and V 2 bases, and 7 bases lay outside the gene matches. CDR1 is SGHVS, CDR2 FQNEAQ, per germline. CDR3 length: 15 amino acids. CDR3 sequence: CASSLLELAGDEQFF. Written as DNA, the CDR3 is TGTGCCAGCAGCTTACTTGAACTAGCGGGCGATGAGCAGTTCTTC.

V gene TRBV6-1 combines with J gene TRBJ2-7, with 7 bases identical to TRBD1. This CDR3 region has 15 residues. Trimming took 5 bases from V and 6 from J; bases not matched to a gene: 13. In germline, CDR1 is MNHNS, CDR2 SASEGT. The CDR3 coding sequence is TGTGCCAGCAGTCCTCGGAGGACAGGATCGGTCGAGCAGTACTTC. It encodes CASSPRRTGSVEQYF.

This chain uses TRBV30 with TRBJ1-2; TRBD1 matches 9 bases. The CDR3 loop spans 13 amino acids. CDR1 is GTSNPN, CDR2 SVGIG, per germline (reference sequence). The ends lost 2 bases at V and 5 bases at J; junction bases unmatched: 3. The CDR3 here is CAWSLDRGYGYTF. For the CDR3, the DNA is TGTGCCTGGAGTCTTGACAGGGGGTATGGCTACACCTTC.

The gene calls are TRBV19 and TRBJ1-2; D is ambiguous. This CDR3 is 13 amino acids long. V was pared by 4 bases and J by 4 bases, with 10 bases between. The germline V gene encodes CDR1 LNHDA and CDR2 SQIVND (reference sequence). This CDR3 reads CASSNLAGYGYTF. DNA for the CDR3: TGTGCCAGTAGTAATCTAGCAGGCTATGGCTACACCTTC.

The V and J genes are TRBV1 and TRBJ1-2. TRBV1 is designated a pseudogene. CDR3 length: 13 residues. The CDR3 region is CTSSSSGEAGYTF. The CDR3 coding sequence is TGCACCAGCAGCTCAAGCGGGGAAGCTGGCTACACCTTC.

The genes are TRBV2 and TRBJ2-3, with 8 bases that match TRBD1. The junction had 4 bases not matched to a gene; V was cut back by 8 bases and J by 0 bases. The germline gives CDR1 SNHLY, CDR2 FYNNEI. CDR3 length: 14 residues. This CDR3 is CASGRDRSTDTQYF. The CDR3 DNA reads TGTGCCAGCGGAAGGGACAGGAGCACAGATACGCAGTATTTT.

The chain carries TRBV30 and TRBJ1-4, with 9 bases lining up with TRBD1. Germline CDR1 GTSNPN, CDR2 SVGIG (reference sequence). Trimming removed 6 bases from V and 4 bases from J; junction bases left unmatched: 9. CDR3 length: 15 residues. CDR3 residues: CACLLTGGLNEKLFF. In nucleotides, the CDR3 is TGTGCCTGCCTCCTTACAGGGGGCCTTAATGAAAAACTGTTTTTT.

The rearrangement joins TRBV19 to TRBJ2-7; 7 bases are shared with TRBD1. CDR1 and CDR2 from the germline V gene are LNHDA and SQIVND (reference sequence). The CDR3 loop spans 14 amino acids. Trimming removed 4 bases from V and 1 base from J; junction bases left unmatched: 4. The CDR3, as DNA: TGTGCCAGTAGTACGAGACAGGGATCCTACGAGCAGTACTTC. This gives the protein CASSTRQGSYEQYF.

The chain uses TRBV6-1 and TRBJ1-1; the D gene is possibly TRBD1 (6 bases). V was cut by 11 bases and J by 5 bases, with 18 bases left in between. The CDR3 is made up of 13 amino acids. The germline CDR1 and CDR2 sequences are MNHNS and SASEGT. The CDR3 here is CAGNRAIGTEAFF. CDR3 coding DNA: TGTGCCGGAAACAGGGCGATAGGGACTGAAGCTTTCTTT.

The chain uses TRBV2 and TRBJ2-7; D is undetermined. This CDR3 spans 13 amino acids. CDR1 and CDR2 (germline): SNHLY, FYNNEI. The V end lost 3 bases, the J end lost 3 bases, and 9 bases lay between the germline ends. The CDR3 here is CASSEENLYEQYF. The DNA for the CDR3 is TGTGCCAGCAGTGAGGAGAATCTCTACGAGCAGTACTTC.

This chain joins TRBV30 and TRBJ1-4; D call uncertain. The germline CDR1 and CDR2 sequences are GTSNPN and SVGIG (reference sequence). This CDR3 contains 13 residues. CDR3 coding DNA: TGTGCTGTTGGAGGCCTAAGTGGGGAAAAACTGTTTTTT. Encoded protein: CAVGGLSGEKLFF.